The T cell receptor beta chain described here comes from a study of sequential checkpoint blockade in melanoma. Study background: Randomization was 1:1 between first-line nivolumab→ipilimumab and ipilimumab→nivolumab.

Method: immunoSEQ multiplex PCR; TCRdb's copy keeps in-frame clones and lacks some. Seen here are tens of thousands of clones, 86% observed once, and the top ten hold around 12%. This clone came up a few times. Treatment specified: randomized to nivolumab then ipilimumab (arm A) or the reverse (arm B). From germline, CDR1 is LGHNA and CDR2 YSLEER. V shed 0 bases and J shed 2 bases, with 7 bases lying between them. This CDR3 comprises 14 residues. The sample was CD8+ T cells sorted from blood (inferred from file names), taken from a patient given nivolumab and ipilimumab in sequence. The chain employs TRBV4-3 and TRBJ1-1, with a tentative D call TRBD1 (5 bases). This sequence was found in a human donor with melanoma. This chain's CDR3 is CASSQDRTNTEAFF. CDR3 DNA: TGCGCCAGCAGCCAAGATAGGACAAACACTGAAGCTTTCTTT.